Each of the 17 T cell receptor beta chains below was sequenced from the same sample in a study of OX40 agonist ivuxolimab in advanced cancers. TCRdb's table, derived via immunoSEQ multiplex PCR, lists solely in-frame clones and lacks some. The table lists about 59,000 clones, 85% to 90% of them singletons. Sequenced here: CD4+ or CD8+ T cells sorted from blood, sampled in a trial of the OX40 agonist ivuxolimab. The receptors come from an adult with an advanced solid tumor such as melanoma, head and neck, liver or kidney cancer.

J is TRBJ1-1 and V is TRBV18; 7 nucleotides match TRBD1. V lost 4 bases to trimming and J lost 5 bases; unmatched junction nucleotides: 4. This CDR3 has 13 residues. Germline V gene data show CDR1 as KGHSH and CDR2 as LQKENI. The CDR3 loop is CASSQGAVTEAFF. The CDR3 coding sequence is TGTGCCAGCTCACAGGGGGCGGTTACTGAAGCTTTCTTT.

This chain joins TRBV5-6 and TRBJ1-3; D gene unclear. This CDR3 has 15 amino acids. CDR1 is SGHDT and CDR2 is YYEEEE in the germline V gene. Deletions cut 1 base from V and 0 bases from J, with 8 bases between. CDR3 nucleotides: TGTGCCAGCAGCTTGTTCCCTTCCTCTGGAAACACCATATATTTT. The encoded protein is CASSLFPSSGNTIYF.

This rearrangement joins TRBV7-8 to TRBJ1-5; 9 bases are shared with TRBD1. The germline CDR1 and CDR2 sequences are SGHVS and FQNEAQ. Trimming at V came to 6 bases and at J to 2 bases, leaving 8 bases not matched to a gene. This CDR3 has 16 amino acids. The CDR3 loop is CASSFRRDRGNQPQHF. The CDR3 nucleotides are TGTGCCAGCAGTTTCCGCCGGGACAGGGGCAATCAGCCCCAGCATTTT. The full variable domain, completed using reference TRBV7-8 and TRBJ1-5, is GAGVSQSPRYKVAKRGQDVALRCDPISGHVSLFWYQQALGQGPEFLTYFQNEAQLDKSGLPSDRFFAERPEGSVSTLKIQRTQQEDSAVYLCASSFRRDRGNQPQHFGDGTRLSIL.

The CDR3 DNA reads TGTGCCAGCAGCTGGTACTTTAGAGTAATGACTAATGAAGAAAAACTGTTTTTT. Its translation: CASSWYFRVMTNEEKLFF. The chain links TRBV5-5 to TRBJ1-4, with D unclear. The CDR3 is 18 amino acids. Trimming left V 3 bases short and J 8 bases short, with 26 bases between. CDR1 is SGHKS, CDR2 YYEKEE, per germline (reference sequence).

The rearrangement joins TRBV4-2 to TRBJ1-3; possibly TRBD1 for D (6 bases). CDR3 size: 15 residues. Trimming cost V 0 bases and J 7 bases, with 13 bases left between them. The germline gives CDR1 LGHNA, CDR2 YNFKEQ. CDR3: CASSQEQGRANTIYF. CDR3 coding DNA: TGTGCCAGCAGCCAAGAGCAGGGGCGAGCGAACACCATATATTTT.

The chain couples TRBV18 to TRBJ1-2, with 9 bases matching TRBD1. The CDR3 has 13 residues. Unmatched junction bases numbered 4, after V lost 3 bases and J lost 8 bases. Germline V lookup: CDR1 KGHSH, CDR2 LQKENI. The DNA for the CDR3 is TGTGCCAGCTCACCTGGGACAGGGAAGGGCTACACCTTC. The encoded protein is CASSPGTGKGYTF.

This chain uses TRBV10-1 with TRBJ2-3; D call uncertain. Germline values: CDR1 WNHNN, CDR2 SYGVQD (reference sequence). V shed 4 bases and J shed 7 bases, with 18 bases lying between them. The CDR3 length is 15 residues. CDR3 nucleotide sequence: TGCGCCAGCAGTGGTACAAACCTGGCGAGGTATACGCAGTATTTT. Translation gives CASSGTNLARYTQYF.

The rearrangement uses TRBV5-4 and TRBJ1-2, with D unclear. This CDR3 contains 13 residues. The V end was cut by 2 bases, the J end by 3 bases, with 8 bases between. Germline V gene data show CDR1 as SGHNT and CDR2 as YYREEE (reference sequence). The CDR3 sequence: CASSFDGDYGYTF. In DNA form, the CDR3 reads TGTGCCAGCAGCTTCGATGGGGACTATGGCTACACCTTC.

Only one count was recorded for this clone. The chain employs TRBV30 and TRBJ1-1, with unresolved D. The germline gives CDR1 GTSNPN, CDR2 SVGIG (reference sequence). The CDR3 has 13 residues. V was trimmed by 0 bases and J by 1 base, leaving 6 bases between them. The CDR3 reads CAWSVQGNTEAFF. The CDR3 DNA reads as TGTGCCTGGAGTGTACAAGGGAACACTGAAGCTTTCTTT. The complete variable domain, with remaining parts taken from reference TRBV30 and TRBJ1-1, reads SQTIHQWPATLVQPVGSPLSLECTVEGTSNPNLYWYRQAAGRGLQLLFYSVGIGQISSEVPQNLSASRPQDRQFILSSKKLLLSDSGFYLCAWSVQGNTEAFFGQGTRLTVV.

The chain recombines TRBV7-6 with TRBJ2-2; maybe TRBD1 (6 bases). CDR3 length equals 17 residues. Trimming took 1 base from V and 1 from J, leaving 13 bases between them. CDR1 is SGHVS and CDR2 is FNYEAQ in the germline V gene. The CDR3 region is CASSLGGHSQNTGELFF. The CDR3 bases are TGTGCCAGCAGCTTAGGGGGACACTCACAGAACACCGGGGAGCTGTTTTTT.

This chain uses TRBV7-3 with TRBJ1-6; TRBD1 is a possible D gene (6 bases). The V end lost 4 bases, the J end lost 10 bases, and 11 bases lay between the germline ends. CDR1 and CDR2 from the germline V gene are SGHTA and FQGTGA. CDR3 size: 13 residues. In nucleotides, the CDR3 is TGTGCCAGCAGCTCCGAGGGGGGATCACCCCTCCACTTT. This sequence encodes CASSSEGGSPLHF.

The genes are TRBV11-2 and TRBJ1-2; no clear D. V lost 5 bases to trimming and J lost 5 bases, with 15 bases between them. The CDR3 spans 14 residues. Germline V lookup: CDR1 SGHAT, CDR2 FQNNGV. The CDR3 sequence is CASSRRDRAYGYTF. CDR3 DNA: TGTGCCAGCAGCCGAAGGGATAGAGCGTATGGCTACACCTTC.

The rearrangement links TRBV30 to TRBJ1-6; 9 nucleotides line up with TRBD1. The CDR3 totals 17 residues. J was trimmed by 4 bases and V by 2 bases; bases with no gene match: 9. The germline CDR1 and CDR2 sequences are GTSNPN and SVGIG (reference sequence). The CDR3 DNA reads as TGTGCCTGGAGTCTAGATCACGGGACAGGGTATAATTCACCCCTCCACTTT. Translating it yields CAWSLDHGTGYNSPLHF.

This clone was seen more than once but under ten times. The chain recombines TRBV29-1 with TRBJ1-1, with a weak D call TRBD1 (6 bases). The CDR3 extends over 15 amino acids. Germline-derived CDR1 and CDR2 are SQVTM and ANQGSEA. V was clipped by 0 bases and J by 6 bases, with 17 bases between them. The CDR3 nucleotides are TGCAGCGTTGAAGATCTAACTCCTGGGGGGCCTGAAGCTTTCTTT. It encodes CSVEDLTPGGPEAFF.

J is TRBJ2-7 and V is TRBV6-5; no firm D call. Germline V lookup: CDR1 MNHEY, CDR2 SVGAGI. With 10 bases removed from V and 2 bases from J, the gap between germline ends came to 15 bases. The CDR3 length is 13 residues. The CDR3 reads CATHGSPTYEQYF. CDR3 nucleotides: TGTGCCACCCACGGTTCCCCAACCTACGAGCAGTACTTC.

This clone showed up just a few times. The chain uses TRBV4-3 and TRBJ2-5; no clear D gene. This CDR3 comprises 16 residues. V lost 0 bases and J lost 0, with 11 bases in between. Germline V CDR1 and CDR2: LGHNA, YSLEER. CDR3 residues: CASSQEGSDNQETQYF. CDR3 bases: TGCGCCAGCAGCCAAGAGGGGTCCGATAACCAAGAGACCCAGTACTTC.

V usage is TRBV2 and J usage is TRBJ2-7; 9 bases agree with TRBD1. Germline CDR1 reads SNHLY; CDR2 reads FYNNEI. After removal of 5 bases from V and 10 bases from J, the junction contained 12 bases not matched to a gene. This CDR3 is 14 amino acids long. The CDR3 spells CASSPDGQGSYQYF. CDR3 in DNA: TGTGCCAGCAGTCCCGACGGACAGGGGAGTTATCAGTACTTC.